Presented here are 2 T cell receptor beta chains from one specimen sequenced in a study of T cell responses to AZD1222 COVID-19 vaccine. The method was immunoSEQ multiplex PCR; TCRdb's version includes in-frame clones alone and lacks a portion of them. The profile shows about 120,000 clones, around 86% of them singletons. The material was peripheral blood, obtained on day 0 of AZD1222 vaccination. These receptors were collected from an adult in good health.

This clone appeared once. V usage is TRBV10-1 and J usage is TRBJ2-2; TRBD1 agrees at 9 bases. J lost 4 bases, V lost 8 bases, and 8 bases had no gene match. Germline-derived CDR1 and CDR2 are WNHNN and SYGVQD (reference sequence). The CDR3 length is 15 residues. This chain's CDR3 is CASGGGDRVTGELFF. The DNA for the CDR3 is TGCGCCAGCGGAGGGGGGGACAGGGTCACCGGGGAGCTGTTTTTT.

The CDR3 DNA reads as TGTGCCAGTAGTGTCAAAATGGGTTCACCCCTCCACTTT. Its protein is CASSVKMGSPLHF. The chain has TRBV19 and TRBJ1-6, with unresolved D. Germline V gives CDR1 LNHDA, CDR2 SQIVND (reference sequence). The CDR3 covers 13 residues. Trimming cost V 5 bases and J 9 bases, with 11 bases left between them. Full variable domain (outside the CDR3, taken from reference TRBV19 and TRBJ1-6): DGGITQSPKYLFRKEGQNVTLSCEQNLNHDAMYWYRQDPGQGLRLIYYSQIVNDFQKGDIAEGYSVSREKKESFPLTVTSAQKNPTAFYLCASSVKMGSPLHFGNGTRLTVT.